Listed below are T cell receptor beta chains from one sample, sequenced in a study of T cells in tuberculosis. The assay was immunoSEQ multiplex PCR, and TCRdb's table has in-frame clones only and misses some. Of tens of thousands of clones listed, less than 98% are singletons. Source material: PBMCs. These receptors came from a donor between 10 and 29 years old with latent tuberculosis or without tuberculosis infection. CDR3s include the opening cysteine and the closing phenylalanine or tryptophan. The D gene is left open where the match is weak. A row's size may be missing; if present it is once, few, many or a size class.

J gene: TRBJ1-1; V gene: TRBV12-5; D gene: TRBD1; clone size: once; CDR3 DNA: TGTGCTAGTGTTGAACAGGGGACGAACACTGAAGCTTTCTTT; CDR3 protein: CASVEQGTNTEAFF
J gene: TRBJ1-2; V gene: TRBV19; D gene: NA; clone size: NA; CDR3 DNA: TGTGCCAGTAGTGACAGGTCGAAGGGGTATGGCTACACCTTC; CDR3 protein: CASSDRSKGYGYTF
J gene: TRBJ1-4; V gene: TRBV2; D gene: NA; clone size: NA; CDR3 DNA: TGTGCCAGCAGTCTGGACCAGTCGGGGTCACTGTTTTTT; CDR3 protein: CASSLDQSGSLFF
J gene: TRBJ2-7; V gene: TRBV30; D gene: NA; clone size: once; CDR3 DNA: TGTGCCTGGAGTGCGCGGATGACCTACGAGCAGTACTTC; CDR3 protein: CAWSARMTYEQYF
J gene: TRBJ1-2; V gene: TRBV15; D gene: TRBD1; clone size: NA; CDR3 DNA: TGTGCCACCAGCAGCTACTACGGGACAGTAGTTTCTTTTTCTAACTATGGCTACACCTTC; CDR3 protein: CATSSYYGTVVSFSNYGYTF
J gene: TRBJ1-1; V gene: TRBV6-5; D gene: TRBD1; clone size: NA; CDR3 DNA: TGTGCCAGCAACAGACAGGGACTCTTGAACACTGAAGCTTTCTTT; CDR3 protein: CASNRQGLLNTEAFF
J gene: TRBJ1-1; V gene: TRBV12-5; D gene: TRBD1; clone size: once; CDR3 DNA: TGTGCTAGTGGTTACCCGACAGGGGGATTGAACACTGAAGCTTTCTTT; CDR3 protein: CASGYPTGGLNTEAFF
J gene: TRBJ1-1; V gene: TRBV30; D gene: NA; clone size: NA; CDR3 DNA: TGTGCCTGGACCCTCGCAGGGAACACTGAAGCTTTCTTT; CDR3 protein: CAWTLAGNTEAFF
J gene: TRBJ1-5; V gene: TRBV12-5; D gene: NA; clone size: NA; CDR3 DNA: TGTGCTAGTGGTTTATCGGGAACCGTCCAGCCCCAGCATTTT; CDR3 protein: CASGLSGTVQPQHF
J gene: TRBJ1-1; V gene: TRBV19; D gene: NA; clone size: NA; CDR3 DNA: TGTGCCAGTAGTATTGGCTGGTGGCAGAAGAACACTGAAGCTTTCTTT; CDR3 protein: CASSIGWWQKNTEAFF
J gene: TRBJ1-6; V gene: TRBV27; D gene: TRBD1; clone size: NA; CDR3 DNA: TGTGCCAGCAGTTTCCGACAGGGTGGTTCACCCCTCCACTTT; CDR3 protein: CASSFRQGGSPLHF
J gene: TRBJ1-2; V gene: TRBV5-6; D gene: NA; clone size: NA; CDR3 DNA: TGTGCCAGCAGCTTGGTTGAGGGAAAGTTCTATGGCTACACCTTC; CDR3 protein: CASSLVEGKFYGYTF
J gene: TRBJ2-7; V gene: TRBV5-6; D gene: NA; clone size: NA; CDR3 DNA: TGTGCCAGCAGCTTCTCGACTCATAGCTACGAGCAGTACTTC; CDR3 protein: CASSFSTHSYEQYF
J gene: TRBJ1-5; V gene: TRBV11-2; D gene: NA; clone size: NA; CDR3 DNA: TGTGCCAGCAGCCCGGACAGCCTACTCCCACTGCATTTT; CDR3 protein: CASSPDSLLPLHF
J gene: TRBJ2-1; V gene: TRBV6-4; D gene: TRBD1; clone size: NA; CDR3 DNA: TGTGCCAGCAGTGACTCGCCAGGGGGCTCCTACAATGAGCAGTTCTTC; CDR3 protein: CASSDSPGGSYNEQFF
J gene: TRBJ2-5; V gene: TRBV7-8; D gene: TRBD1; clone size: NA; CDR3 DNA: TGTGCCAGCAGCTTACCGGACAGGGGTCAGACCCAGTACTTC; CDR3 protein: CASSLPDRGQTQYF
J gene: TRBJ2-7; V gene: TRBV7-8; D gene: TRBD2; clone size: NA; CDR3 DNA: TGTGCCAGCAGCTTAGTGCGGGGGGCGCAATCCGAGCAGTACTTC; CDR3 protein: CASSLVRGAQSEQYF
J gene: TRBJ2-7; V gene: TRBV27; D gene: NA; clone size: NA; CDR3 DNA: TGTGCCAGTTGGGATAGGAGCGGACTCTCCTACGAGCAGTACTTC; CDR3 protein: CASWDRSGLSYEQYF
J gene: TRBJ2-7; V gene: TRBV28; D gene: NA; clone size: NA; CDR3 DNA: TGTGCCAGCAGAGGGGCACCCTCCTACGAGCAGTACTTC; CDR3 protein: CASRGAPSYEQYF
J gene: TRBJ2-2; V gene: TRBV7-9; D gene: TRBD1; clone size: NA; CDR3 DNA: TGTGCCAGCAGGCCGGGACAGGGGGCGGCCGGGGAGCTGTTTTTT; CDR3 protein: CASRPGQGAAGELFF
J gene: TRBJ1-2; V gene: TRBV7-8; D gene: TRBD1; clone size: NA; CDR3 DNA: TGTGCCAGCAGCCCAGGGGACAGGGAGACTTTGGGCTACACCTTC; CDR3 protein: CASSPGDRETLGYTF
J gene: TRBJ2-1; V gene: TRBV9; D gene: NA; clone size: NA; CDR3 DNA: TGTGCCAGCAGCGTATCCGCGATAGCGGACTACAATGAGCAGTTCTTC; CDR3 protein: CASSVSAIADYNEQFF